What follows are 26 T cell receptor beta chains derived from one specimen sequenced in a study of identifying expanded T cells in peripheral blood. Repertoires were generated with immunoSEQ multiplex PCR, while TCRdb's copy carries only in-frame clones and drops some. The sample carries 80,000 or so clones, around four fifths recorded once. Material: blood. Receptors were obtained from a person aged 18 to 70 in good health.

V gene TRBV6-1 combines with J gene TRBJ1-5, with a weak D call TRBD1 (6 bases). The germline V gene has CDR1 MNHNS and CDR2 SASEGT. CDR3 size: 14 residues. Trimming shortened V by 2 bases and J by 7 bases, and 12 bases separated the two germline ends. The CDR3: CASSERGAAQPQHF. Here the CDR3 DNA reads TGTGCCAGCAGTGAAAGGGGGGCCGCACAGCCCCAGCATTTT.

J is TRBJ1-1 and V is TRBV7-3, with TRBD1 matching 7 bases. Germline values: CDR1 SGHTA, CDR2 FQGTGA. V lost 5 bases to trimming and J lost 0 bases; unmatched junction nucleotides: 0. The CDR3 loop spans 13 amino acids. The chain's CDR3 is CASSGTVNTEAFF. In DNA, the CDR3 is TGTGCCAGCAGCGGGACAGTGAACACTGAAGCTTTCTTT.

This rearrangement joins TRBV4-2 to TRBJ2-3; tentative D call: TRBD2 (5 bases). V shed 0 bases and J shed 3 bases, with 10 bases lying between them. The germline V gene has CDR1 LGHNA and CDR2 YNFKEQ. The CDR3 is 15 amino acids. As DNA, the CDR3 is TGTGCCAGCAGCCAAGATAAGAGCGGTACAGATACGCAGTATTTT. It yields the protein CASSQDKSGTDTQYF.

This rearrangement joins TRBV7-6 to TRBJ2-7; 11 bases map to TRBD1. Germline lookup yields CDR1 SGHVS and CDR2 FNYEAQ. The CDR3 runs 14 residues. V gave up 4 bases and J gave up 4 bases; unmatched junction bases: 3. The CDR3 region has the DNA TGTGCCAGCAGCTCATGGGACAGGGGGTACGAGCAGTACTTC. Translation gives CASSSWDRGYEQYF.

The chain combines TRBV5-1 with TRBJ2-3, with TRBD2 identical over 13 bases. The CDR3 is made up of 15 amino acids. V was clipped by 3 bases and J by 4 bases; unmatched bases: 2. Per germline, CDR1 SGHRS and CDR2 YFSETQ. CDR3 sequence reads: CASSWTSGSPDTQYF. DNA of the CDR3: TGCGCCAGCAGCTGGACTAGCGGGAGCCCAGATACGCAGTATTTT.

The V gene is TRBV6-5, the J gene TRBJ1-1, with 11 bases aligning to TRBD1. There are 15 residues in the CDR3. Germline trimming cut 1 base from V and 5 bases from J; bases unmatched to any gene: 3. CDR1 MNHEY and CDR2 SVGAGI come from the germline V gene. The CDR3 nucleotides are TGTGCCAGCAGTTACTTCGGGACAGGGGGAACTGAAGCTTTCTTT. Translation gives CASSYFGTGGTEAFF.

The genes are TRBV18 and TRBJ1-1; D is unclear. Per the germline V gene, CDR1 is KGHSH and CDR2 is LQKENI. V dropped 1 base and J dropped 3 bases, with 9 bases sitting between them. The CDR3 is 14 amino acids. CDR3 coding DNA: TGTGCCAGCTCACCACGCGAAGGTGACACTGAAGCTTTCTTT. Translated: CASSPREGDTEAFF.

This clone is a singleton in its sample. This chain links TRBV7-9 with TRBJ1-2; D might be TRBD1 (5 bases). This CDR3 has 13 amino acids. CDR1 is SEHNR and CDR2 is FQNEAQ in the germline V gene (reference sequence). Trimming removed 11 bases from V and 7 bases from J, with 20 bases in between. DNA of the CDR3: TGTGCCCTAGGGGCTGCCGTTGCGGGTGGCTACACCTTC. Translation: CALGAAVAGGYTF.

The CDR3 DNA reads TGTGCCAGCGCTCGCGCAGATACGCAGTATTTT. This translates into CASARADTQYF. V usage is TRBV7-2 and J usage is TRBJ2-3; D remains ambiguous. Trimming shortened V by 8 bases and J by 4 bases, and 7 bases separated the two germline ends. Germline V CDR1 and CDR2: SGHTA, FQGNSA. This CDR3 spans 11 amino acids.

Here the CDR3 reads CASSPRTSGSINEQFF. The DNA of the CDR3 is TGTGCCAGCAGCCCCCGGACTAGCGGGAGTATCAATGAGCAGTTCTTC. This chain connects TRBV7-9 to TRBJ2-1, with TRBD2 matching 13 bases. The germline V gene encodes CDR1 SEHNR and CDR2 FQNEAQ (reference sequence). The CDR3 is 16 residues long. The V gene end was trimmed by 5 bases and the J gene end by 6 bases; junction bases not matched to a gene: 7.

The chain combines TRBV4-1 with TRBJ2-5, with 11 positions matching TRBD1. The DNA end favors TRBJ2-7, so the J call may be wrong. The CDR3 runs 15 residues. Germline V gives CDR1 MGHRA, CDR2 YSYEKL. This chain's CDR3 is CASSQYRDRGYEQYF. The CDR3 nucleotides read TGCGCCAGCAGCCAATACCGGGACAGGGGGTACGAGCAGTACTTC.

This sequence joins TRBV27 and TRBJ2-7; 9 bases map to TRBD1. CDR1 and CDR2 from the germline V gene are MNHEY and SMNVEV (reference sequence). V dropped 5 bases and J dropped 5; count of bases not matched to a gene: 10. The CDR3 is 15 residues long. DNA for the CDR3: TGTGCCAGCAGTCGGAGGGACAGGGCGAGGCACGAGCAGTACTTC. Its translation: CASSRRDRARHEQYF.

This clone is a singleton in its sample. V is TRBV27 and J is TRBJ2-7; 15 bases are shared with TRBD2. The CDR3 consists of 15 residues. Germline trimming cut 8 bases from V and 4 bases from J; bases unmatched to any gene: 6. Per the germline V gene, CDR1 is MNHEY and CDR2 is SMNVEV (reference sequence). The CDR3 protein is CASGPGTSGRYEQYF. The CDR3 region has the DNA TGTGCCAGCGGACCCGGGACTAGCGGGAGGTACGAGCAGTACTTC.

This chain uses TRBV27 with TRBJ1-2, with a possible D match to TRBD1 (6 bases). Deletions cut 6 bases from V and 4 bases from J, with 18 bases between. The CDR3 covers 15 residues. The germline V gene encodes CDR1 MNHEY and CDR2 SMNVEV (reference sequence). CDR3 sequence (DNA): TGTGCCAGCAGCCTAGGGGGGGGTTTCAGCTATGGCTACACCTTC. It specifies CASSLGGGFSYGYTF.

In nucleotides, the CDR3 is TGTGCCAGCAGCCGAGACAGGGGGGTCCAAGAGACCCAGTACTTC. Residues: CASSRDRGVQETQYF. This sequence joins TRBV6-1 and TRBJ2-5; 9 bases line up with TRBD1. The CDR3 runs to 15 residues. V trimming: 6 bases; J trimming: 1 base; junction bases outside the gene matches: 6. Germline lookup yields CDR1 MNHNS and CDR2 SASEGT.

V usage is TRBV6-5 and J usage is TRBJ2-3, with TRBD1 as a possible D gene (6 bases). Germline lookup yields CDR1 MNHEY and CDR2 SVGAGI. Trimming took off 2 bases at V and 1 base at J, with 10 bases between the two ends. CDR3 length: 15 amino acids. In DNA form, the CDR3 reads TGTGCCAGCAGTTACCCAGGGGCCGGCACAGATACGCAGTATTTT. This gives the protein CASSYPGAGTDTQYF.

V usage is TRBV6-5 and J usage is TRBJ1-5; D is undetermined. Germline lookup yields CDR1 MNHEY and CDR2 SVGAGI. Trimming stripped 6 bases from V and 3 bases from J, with 9 bases between. This CDR3 has 13 residues. The chain's CDR3 is CASRGGLNQPQHF. The DNA for the CDR3 is TGTGCCAGCAGGGGCGGGCTCAATCAGCCCCAGCATTTT.

V and J are TRBV18 and TRBJ2-4; no reliable D call. With 2 bases removed from V and 5 bases from J, the gap between germline ends came to 10 bases. Germline loops: CDR1 KGHSH, CDR2 LQKENI. This CDR3 region has 14 residues. The CDR3 loop is CASSPVVRENIQYF. CDR3 sequence (DNA): TGTGCCAGCTCACCAGTGGTTCGCGAAAACATTCAGTACTTC.

The chain combines TRBV28 with TRBJ2-3, with 8 bases identical to TRBD2. CDR1 is MDHEN, CDR2 SYDVKM, per germline. The CDR3 sequence is 16 residues long. Trimming removed 3 bases from V and 1 base from J; junction bases left unmatched: 6. The CDR3 nucleotides are TGTGCCAGCAGTTTCCGGACTAGCCTGGGCACAGATACGCAGTATTTT. Translation: CASSFRTSLGTDTQYF.

The chain links TRBV5-1 to TRBJ2-6; tentative D call: TRBD2 (7 bases). Germline CDR1 is SGHRS and CDR2 is YFSETQ. V lost 4 bases and J lost 8, with 16 bases in between. This CDR3 is built from 15 residues. CDR3 sequence reads: CASSPISGGSNVLTF. The CDR3 coding sequence is TGCGCCAGCAGCCCAATTTCGGGGGGCTCCAACGTCCTGACTTTC.

The CDR3 sequence is CSVEVPSGREPLSTDTQYF. For the CDR3, the DNA is TGCAGCGTTGAAGTTCCTAGCGGGAGAGAACCTCTCAGCACAGATACGCAGTATTTT. The chain uses TRBV29-1 and TRBJ2-3, with TRBD2 identical over 10 bases. CDR3 length equals 19 residues. V lost 1 base, J lost 0 bases, and 13 bases stayed unmatched. Germline V lookup: CDR1 SQVTM, CDR2 ANQGSEA.

The genes are TRBV2 and TRBJ2-1, with TRBD2 identical over 7 bases. V lost 7 bases, J lost 10 bases, and 7 bases stayed unmatched. Germline CDR1 SNHLY, CDR2 FYNNEI. The CDR3 is made up of 12 amino acids. The CDR3 nucleotides read TGTGCCAGCAAAGAAATAGCGGGCGAGCAGTTCTTC. Amino acid sequence: CASKEIAGEQFF.

This clone was counted once. The V gene is TRBV6-4, the J gene TRBJ2-1, with TRBD2 matching over 10 bases. The trim removed 4 bases at V and 10 bases at J, leaving 10 bases unmatched. The CDR3 totals 15 residues. Per germline, CDR1 MRHNA and CDR2 SNTAGT. The chain's CDR3 is CASSVGTSVIEEQFF. CDR3 nucleotide sequence: TGTGCCAGCAGTGTTGGGACTAGCGTGATCGAAGAGCAGTTCTTC.

The chain carries TRBV9 and TRBJ2-5; 7 bases agree with TRBD1. Germline V gives CDR1 SGDLS, CDR2 YYNGEE. J lost 3 bases, V lost 3 bases, and 8 bases had no gene match. This CDR3 is 15 amino acids long. CDR3 sequence: CASSAGGQIKETQYF. The CDR3 DNA is TGTGCCAGCAGCGCTGGGGGACAGATAAAAGAGACCCAGTACTTC.

This chain uses TRBV2 with TRBJ2-1; 13 bases agree with TRBD2. Germline V gives CDR1 SNHLY, CDR2 FYNNEI. V trimming: 2 bases; J trimming: 10 bases; junction bases outside the gene matches: 5. The length of the CDR3 is 15 residues. As DNA, the CDR3 is TGTGCCAGCAGTGAACTACTAGCGGGAGGGGAGGAGCAGTTCTTC. As protein: CASSELLAGGEEQFF.

The V call is TRBV6-6, the J call TRBJ1-2, with 7 bases matching TRBD1. This CDR3 has 14 residues. V gave up 5 bases and J gave up 3 bases; unmatched junction bases: 6. Germline CDR1 reads MNHNY; CDR2 reads SVGAGI (reference sequence). The CDR3 sequence is CASSPTGVDYGYTF. For the CDR3, the DNA is TGTGCCAGCAGTCCTACAGGGGTAGACTATGGCTACACCTTC.